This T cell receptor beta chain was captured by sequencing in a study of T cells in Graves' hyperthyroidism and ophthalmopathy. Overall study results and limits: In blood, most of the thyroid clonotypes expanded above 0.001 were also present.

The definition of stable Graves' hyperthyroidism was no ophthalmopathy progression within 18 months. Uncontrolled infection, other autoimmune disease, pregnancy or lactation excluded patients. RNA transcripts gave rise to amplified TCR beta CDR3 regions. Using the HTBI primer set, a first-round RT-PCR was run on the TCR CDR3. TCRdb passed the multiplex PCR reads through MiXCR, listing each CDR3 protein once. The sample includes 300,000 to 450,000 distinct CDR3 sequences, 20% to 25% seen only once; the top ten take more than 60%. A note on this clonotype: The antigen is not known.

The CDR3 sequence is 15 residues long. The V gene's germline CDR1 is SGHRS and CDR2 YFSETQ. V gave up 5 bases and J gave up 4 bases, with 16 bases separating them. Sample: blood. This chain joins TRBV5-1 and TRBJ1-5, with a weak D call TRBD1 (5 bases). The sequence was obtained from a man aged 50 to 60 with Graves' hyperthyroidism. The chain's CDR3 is CASSWSGTMNQPQHF. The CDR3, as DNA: TGCGCCAGCAGTTGGAGCGGGACGATGAATCAGCCCCAGCATTTT.